These 18 T cell receptor beta chains share one sample of origin, sequenced in a study of human T cells and chemical hapten exposure. Time point of the sample: patch test 1, 2 weeks after DPC sensitization. Treatment here: therapeutic diphenylcyclopropenone sensitization with weekly scalp DPC. TCRdb fed the RACE reads into MiXCR, producing one record per CDR3 protein. Of fewer than 500,000 distinct CDR3 sequences listed, roughly 5% are singletons. The specimen comprised whole blood, sampled in connection with sensitization to the hapten diphenylcyclopropenone (DPC). The receptors derive from a woman aged 50 to 65 with alopecia areata. Some clones in this sample may be carry-over from other donors' samples.

The chain couples TRBV6-1 to TRBJ2-1, with 7 positions matching TRBD2. V shed 8 bases, J shed 7 bases, and the junction held 14 bases outside the gene matches. Germline V lookup: CDR1 MNHNS, CDR2 SASEGT. This CDR3 has 15 amino acids. The CDR3: CASALLAAGGNEQFF. For the CDR3, the DNA is TGTGCCAGCGCCCTCCTAGCGGCCGGGGGGAATGAGCAGTTCTTC.

Ten or more counts support this clonotype. This chain joins TRBV6-1 and TRBJ1-1, with D uncertain. The germline V gene has CDR1 MNHNS and CDR2 SASEGT. This CDR3 comprises 16 residues. V lost 0 bases to trimming and J lost 1 base, with 12 bases between them. The CDR3 region is CASSEAQLLSNTEAFF. The CDR3 DNA follows: TGTGCCAGCAGTGAAGCGCAACTGCTTTCGAACACTGAAGCTTTCTTT.

This clonotype was counted between two and nine times. The J gene is TRBJ2-7, the V gene TRBV6-5, with D unclear. Trimming shortened V by 2 bases and J by 4 bases, and 18 bases separated the two germline ends. CDR3 size: 16 residues. Germline lookup yields CDR1 MNHEY and CDR2 SVGAGI. As DNA, the CDR3 is TGTGCCAGCAGTTACCATACTAACAGTGGACCTTACGAGCAGTACTTC. This gives the protein CASSYHTNSGPYEQYF.

There are a few counts of this clonotype. The J gene is TRBJ1-1, the V gene TRBV20-1; D is unclear. The CDR3 contains 12 residues. Germline V gene sequence: CDR1 DFQATT, CDR2 SNEGSKA (reference sequence). V dropped 6 bases and J dropped 4 bases, with 12 bases sitting between them. The CDR3 DNA reads TGCAGTGCCTTGGCGGCGGGCACTGAAGCTTTCTTT. Translating gives CSALAAGTEAFF.

The V call is TRBV7-9, the J call TRBJ2-1, with TRBD2 identical over 7 bases. CDR3 length: 16 amino acids. J was trimmed by 6 bases and V by 1 base; bases with no gene match: 9. Germline CDR1 reads SEHNR; CDR2 reads FQNEAQ (reference sequence). For the CDR3, the DNA is TGTGCCAGCAGCTTAGGGCTAGCGGTCGGGGGCAATGAGCAGTTCTTC. It is translated as CASSLGLAVGGNEQFF.

This clonotype was counted between two and nine times. The CDR3, as DNA: TGTGCCAGCAGCGTAGGCCCCATAACAAACACTGAAGCTTTCTTT. It translates to CASSVGPITNTEAFF. This chain connects TRBV9 to TRBJ1-1, with D unresolved. The germline V gene encodes CDR1 SGDLS and CDR2 YYNGEE. The CDR3 has 15 amino acids. The V and J ends lost 0 bases and 2 bases respectively, with 11 bases between them.

The genes are TRBV29-1 and TRBJ2-3; D remains unclear. Germline CDR1 reads SQVTM; CDR2 reads ANQGSEA. The CDR3 sequence is 13 residues long. Between the trimmed V and J ends, which lost 5 bases and 0 bases, there was a span of 9 bases. The CDR3 DNA reads as TGCAGCGTTACGGAAGCCAGCACAGATACGCAGTATTTT. Amino acids: CSVTEASTDTQYF.

This clonotype was picked up a small number of times. CDR3 DNA sequence: TGTGCCACCAGTGACCCAACGACACCTTACAATGAGCAGTTCTTC. It codes for CATSDPTTPYNEQFF. The chain links TRBV24-1 to TRBJ2-1; D gene unclear. Germline CDR1 and CDR2: KGHDR and SFDVKD. The CDR3 extends over 15 amino acids. The V gene lost 4 bases and the J gene lost 4 bases, with 13 bases spanning the gap.

This clonotype was picked up many times. The rearrangement links TRBV7-2 to TRBJ2-7; either TRBD1 or TRBD2 may supply D (5 bases each). Trimming cost V 0 bases and J 2 bases, with 11 bases left between them. The CDR3 is 15 amino acids. Germline assignment: CDR1 SGHTA and CDR2 FQGNSA. The CDR3 DNA sequence: TGTGCCAGCAGCTTAGCGAGGGACCGACCCTACGAGCAGTACTTC. The encoded protein is CASSLARDRPYEQYF.

This chain links TRBV5-6 with TRBJ1-5, with 8 bases aligning to TRBD1. CDR1 is SGHDT, CDR2 YYEEEE, per germline. The V segment lost 4 bases and the J segment 4 bases; nucleotides outside the gene matches: 10. The CDR3 extends over 16 amino acids. The CDR3 bases are TGTGCCAGCAGCCATGGAGACAGGGGAGAAAATCAGCCCCAGCATTTT. As protein: CASSHGDRGENQPQHF.

This clonotype was detected many times. The chain employs TRBV7-7 and TRBJ2-3; 12 nucleotides align to TRBD2. Germline loops: CDR1 SSHAT, CDR2 FNYEAQ (reference sequence). The CDR3 has 16 residues. The V and J ends lost 1 base and 2 bases, in that order; junction bases with no gene match: 1. CDR3 protein: CASSLGTSGTTDTQYF. CDR3 DNA sequence: TGTGCCAGCAGCTTAGGGACTAGCGGGACCACAGATACGCAGTATTTT. Complete variable domain (other parts from reference TRBV7-7 and TRBJ2-3): GAGVSQSPRYKVTKRGQDVTLRCDPISSHATLYWYQQALGQGPEFLTYFNYEAQPDKSGLPSDRFSAERPEGSISTLTIQRTEQRDSAMYRCASSLGTSGTTDTQYFGPGTRLTVL.

This clonotype turned up a few times. The chain has TRBV19 and TRBJ2-3; 7 bases align to TRBD1. The V segment lost 4 bases and the J segment 6 bases; nucleotides outside the gene matches: 4. This CDR3 comprises 13 residues. CDR1 and CDR2 (germline): LNHDA, SQIVND (reference sequence). The CDR3 spells CASSRQGSDTQYF. CDR3 nucleotides: TGTGCCAGTAGTAGACAGGGCTCCGATACGCAGTATTTT.

The chain links TRBV10-3 to TRBJ1-6; D is perhaps TRBD1 (6 bases). This CDR3 spans 13 amino acids. Germline loops: CDR1 ENHRY, CDR2 SYGVKD. V dropped 10 bases and J dropped 8 bases, with 15 bases sitting between them. The CDR3 loop is CATRDRMHSPLHF. CDR3 nucleotide sequence: TGTGCCACCCGTGACAGGATGCATTCACCCCTCCACTTT.

This clonotype was counted at least ten times. Its ends do not fully match the called genes, so a read error is possible. The chain links TRBV5-1 to TRBJ1-1; 12 bases fit TRBD1. CDR3 length equals 15 residues. CDR1 is SGHRS and CDR2 is YFSETQ in the germline V gene. Here the CDR3 reads CASSRDRGPNTEAFF. CDR3 bases: TGTGCCAGCAGCCGGGACAGGGGGCCGAACACTGAAGCTTTCTTT.

This clonotype was counted a few times. This chain uses TRBV24-1 with TRBJ2-1; TRBD1 agrees at 8 bases. The CDR3 covers 16 residues. Germline loops: CDR1 KGHDR, CDR2 SFDVKD. The junction had 11 bases not matched to a gene; V was cut back by 3 bases and J by 8 bases. The CDR3, as DNA: TGTGCCACCAGTGATATAGGGACAGGCGGACTCCATGAGCAGTTCTTC. As protein: CATSDIGTGGLHEQFF.

This clonotype came up many times. V usage is TRBV5-1 and J usage is TRBJ2-5; the D is unclear. CDR3 length equals 15 residues. Deletions cut 2 bases from V and 5 bases from J, with 16 bases between. CDR1 and CDR2 from the germline V gene are SGHRS and YFSETQ. Here the CDR3 DNA reads TGCGCCAGCAGCTTTAGACAATCCAAGCTGGAGACCCAGTACTTC. This gives the protein CASSFRQSKLETQYF.

Only a few counts were recorded for this clonotype. The genes are TRBV6-2 or TRBV6-3 and TRBJ2-1, with 7 bases that match TRBD2. Germline CDR1 and CDR2: MNHEY and SVGEGT. The CDR3 runs 15 residues. V shed 8 bases and J 7 bases; nucleotides not matched to a gene: 14. The CDR3 nucleotides are TGTGCCAGCGCAACACCGGGGAGGGTCGGGAATGAGCAGTTCTTC. Translating it yields CASATPGRVGNEQFF.

The chain combines TRBV7-9 with TRBJ1-4, with 8 bases identical to TRBD1. V was pared by 2 bases and J by 0 bases, with 5 bases of the junction left unmatched. The CDR3 is 17 amino acids. Germline loops: CDR1 SEHNR, CDR2 FQNEAQ (reference sequence). As DNA, the CDR3 is TGTGCCAGCAGCTTACGGGGGACAGGCCCAACTAATGAAAAACTGTTTTTT. This codes for CASSLRGTGPTNEKLFF.